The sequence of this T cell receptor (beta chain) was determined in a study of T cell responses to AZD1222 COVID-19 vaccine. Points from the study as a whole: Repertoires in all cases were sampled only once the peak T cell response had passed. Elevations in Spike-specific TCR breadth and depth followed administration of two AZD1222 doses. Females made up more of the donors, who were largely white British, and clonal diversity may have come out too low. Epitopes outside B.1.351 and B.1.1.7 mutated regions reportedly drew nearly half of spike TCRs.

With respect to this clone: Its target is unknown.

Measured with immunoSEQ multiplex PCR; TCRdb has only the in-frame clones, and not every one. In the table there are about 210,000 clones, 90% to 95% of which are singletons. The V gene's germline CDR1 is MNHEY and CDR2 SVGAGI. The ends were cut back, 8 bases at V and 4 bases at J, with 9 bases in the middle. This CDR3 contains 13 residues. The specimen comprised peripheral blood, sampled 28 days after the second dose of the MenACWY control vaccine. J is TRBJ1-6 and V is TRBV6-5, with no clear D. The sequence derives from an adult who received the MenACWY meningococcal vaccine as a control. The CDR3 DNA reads TGTGCCAGCCGGCTAGGGTATAATTCACCCCTCCACTTT. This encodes CASRLGYNSPLHF.